The present entry profiles one T cell receptor beta chain with its context. Its target antigen remains unknown. No clone much larger than this one lies a single base away; base qualities are absent. This entry belongs to a study of blood T cell repertoires in COVID-19 (dated by TCRdb to the early 2020s). About the study as a whole: The collaborator samples originated in the United States, Italy and Spain and spanned the acute and convalescent phases of COVID-19. The material from the prospective study consisted of cDNA or gDNA derived from T cells, B-cell-depleted T cells, or PBMCs. Subjects who had been exposed to COVID-19, were actively infected with it, or had recovered from it provided the deeply sampled blood TCRbeta repertoires that made up the dataset. The repertoires were released in a freely available public database intended as a resource for research on the immune response to SARS-CoV-2. Samples came from the ongoing ImmuneRACE study (first 160 participants) plus 1,254 subjects from 6 global collaborators. Sample metadata almost always included a de-identified subject ID, COVID-19 status, age in years and sex. Where available, HLA class I and class II types were obtained from metadata supplied by the sample provider rather than from assay-based typing.

The immunoSEQ Assay, a bias-controlled multiplex PCR, was used to amplify TCRbeta CDR3 regions from genomic DNA. The study's processing was this. Within the assay, amplification of reference gene primers was used to estimate how many nucleated cells each sample contained. To quantify the absolute abundance of each unique TCRbeta CDR3 rearrangement, sequence reads were collapsed and filtered. For each sample, productive Simpson clonality was calculated by taking the square root of Simpson's diversity index across productive rearrangements. TCRdb stores this immuneACCESS table with in-frame sequences only. Part of the clones is absent; in the studies checked, under half of the shortfall reflects unresolved V genes, and no reason is known for the rest. V, J and clone size derive from that table, while D and trimming were established from the DNA sequence. Within this sample are over 300,000 clones, with about nine tenths of them counted one time only. Approximately 9.4% of the sample is in the top ten clones.

V sheds 0 bases and J sheds 0 bases, leaving 5 bases between their ends. The CDR3 has 13 amino acids, counting the end cysteine and phenylalanine. Only the CDR3 portion is preserved as DNA: 39 bases, with reading frame beginning at the first base. CDR1 and CDR2 were assigned from the germline V gene as SQVTM and ANQGSEA. What the study reported, not specific to this receptor: How much clinical and demographic metadata was included differed by source and by participant, and the metadata was provided uncurated.

Enrolling through a virtual design, the prospective study's participants ranged in age from roughly 18 to 95 years and lived across about two dozen United States geographic areas. In the prospective study, participants were assigned to cohorts based on the clinical history participants reported in a screening survey and a study questionnaire. For ImmuneRACE Cohort 3, a participant was defined as recovered based on two consecutive negative NP/OP PCR tests, clearance by a healthcare professional, or resolution of symptoms. In the prospective study, mobile phlebotomists collected whole blood, serum and a nasopharyngeal or oropharyngeal swab from each participant. Participants in the prospective study had the option to provide additional blood draws and questionnaires over an approximately 2-month period. Before DNA extraction, blood samples from the prospective study were shipped at room temperature or frozen.

The chain is encoded by TRBV29-1 joined to TRBJ2-5, with a tentative D gene TRBD2 over 5 matching bases. The clonotype originates from a woman aged 40-49 years who had recovered from COVID-19. Sequencing was carried out using PBMCs or T cells enriched from blood (not recorded which). The CDR3 sequence is CSVEETNQETQYF. The sequenced DNA is TGCAGCGTTGAAGAGACTAACCAAGAGACCCAGTACTTC.